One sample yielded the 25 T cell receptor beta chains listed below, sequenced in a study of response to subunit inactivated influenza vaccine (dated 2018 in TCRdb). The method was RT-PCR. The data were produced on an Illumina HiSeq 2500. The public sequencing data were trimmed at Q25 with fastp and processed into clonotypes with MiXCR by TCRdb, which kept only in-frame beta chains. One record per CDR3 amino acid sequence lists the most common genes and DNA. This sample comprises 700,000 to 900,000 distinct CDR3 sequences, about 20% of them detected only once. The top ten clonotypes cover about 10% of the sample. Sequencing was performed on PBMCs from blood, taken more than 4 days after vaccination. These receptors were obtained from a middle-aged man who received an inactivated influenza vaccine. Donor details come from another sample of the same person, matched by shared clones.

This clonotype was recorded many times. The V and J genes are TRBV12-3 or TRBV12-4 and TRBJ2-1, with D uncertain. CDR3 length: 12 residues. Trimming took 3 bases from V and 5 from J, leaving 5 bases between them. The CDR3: CASSLLDNEQFF. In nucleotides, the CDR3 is TGTGCCAGCAGTTTGTTGGACAATGAGCAGTTCTTC.

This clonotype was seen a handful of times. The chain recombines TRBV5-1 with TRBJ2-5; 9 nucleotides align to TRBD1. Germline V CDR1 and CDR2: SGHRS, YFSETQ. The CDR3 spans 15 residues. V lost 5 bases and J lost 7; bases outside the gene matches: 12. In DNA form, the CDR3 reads TGCGCCAGCAGACCGGCCGGGACAGGGCGCGGGACCCAGTACTTC. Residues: CASRPAGTGRGTQYF.

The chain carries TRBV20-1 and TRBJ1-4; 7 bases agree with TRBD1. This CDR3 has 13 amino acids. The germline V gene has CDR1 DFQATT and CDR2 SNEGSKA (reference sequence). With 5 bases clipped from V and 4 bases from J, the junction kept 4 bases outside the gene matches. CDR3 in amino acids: CSALQGNNEKLFF. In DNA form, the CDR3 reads TGCAGTGCTCTACAGGGGAATAATGAAAAACTGTTTTTT.

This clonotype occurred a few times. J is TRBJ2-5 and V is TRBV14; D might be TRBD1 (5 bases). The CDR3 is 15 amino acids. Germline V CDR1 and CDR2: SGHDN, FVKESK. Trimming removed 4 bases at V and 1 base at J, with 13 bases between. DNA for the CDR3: TGTGCCAGCAGCCGAGGACACCCAGGCCAAGAGACCCAGTACTTC. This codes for CASSRGHPGQETQYF. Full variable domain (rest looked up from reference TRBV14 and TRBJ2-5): EAGVTQFPSHSVIEKGQTVTLRCDPISGHDNLYWYRRVMGKEIKFLLHFVKESKQDESGMPNNRFLAERTGGTYSTLKVQPAELEDSGVYFCASSRGHPGQETQYFGPGTRLLVL.

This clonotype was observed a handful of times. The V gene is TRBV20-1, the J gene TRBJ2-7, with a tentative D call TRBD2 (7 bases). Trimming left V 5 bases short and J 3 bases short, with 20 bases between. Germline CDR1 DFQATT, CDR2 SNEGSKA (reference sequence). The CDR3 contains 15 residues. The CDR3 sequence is CSAHIARGAGYEQYF. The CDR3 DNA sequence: TGCAGTGCTCACATAGCCCGGGGGGCGGGCTACGAGCAGTACTTC.

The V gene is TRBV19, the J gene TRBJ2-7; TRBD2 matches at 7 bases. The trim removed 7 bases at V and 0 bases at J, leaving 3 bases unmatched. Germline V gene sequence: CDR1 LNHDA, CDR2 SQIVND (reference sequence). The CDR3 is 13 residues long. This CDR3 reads CASKSGNSYEQYF. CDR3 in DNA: TGTGCCAGTAAGAGCGGGAACTCCTACGAGCAGTACTTC.

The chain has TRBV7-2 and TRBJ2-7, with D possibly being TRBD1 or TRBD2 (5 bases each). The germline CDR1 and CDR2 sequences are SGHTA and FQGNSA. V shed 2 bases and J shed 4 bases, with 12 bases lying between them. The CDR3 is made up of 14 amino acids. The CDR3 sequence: CASSLHQGVYEQYF. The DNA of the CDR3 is TGTGCCAGCAGCTTACATCAGGGAGTGTACGAGCAGTACTTC.

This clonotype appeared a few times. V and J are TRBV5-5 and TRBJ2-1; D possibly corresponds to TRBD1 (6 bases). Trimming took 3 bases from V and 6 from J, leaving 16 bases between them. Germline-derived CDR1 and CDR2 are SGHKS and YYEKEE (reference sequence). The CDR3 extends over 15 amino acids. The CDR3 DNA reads TGTGCCAGCAGCTGGGGGCCAGGAGAGAGCAATGAGCAGTTCTTC. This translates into CASSWGPGESNEQFF. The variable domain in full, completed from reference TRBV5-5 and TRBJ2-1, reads DAGVTQSPTHLIKTRGQQVTLRCSPISGHKSVSWYQQVLGQGPQFIFQYYEKEERGRGNFPDRFSARQFPNYSSELNVNALLLGDSALYLCASSWGPGESNEQFFGPGTRLTVL.

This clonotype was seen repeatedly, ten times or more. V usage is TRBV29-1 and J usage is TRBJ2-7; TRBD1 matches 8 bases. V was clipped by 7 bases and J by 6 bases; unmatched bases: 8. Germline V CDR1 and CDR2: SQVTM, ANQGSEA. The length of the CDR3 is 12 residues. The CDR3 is CSGGTGGREQYF. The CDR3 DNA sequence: TGCAGCGGGGGGACAGGTGGTCGCGAGCAGTACTTC.

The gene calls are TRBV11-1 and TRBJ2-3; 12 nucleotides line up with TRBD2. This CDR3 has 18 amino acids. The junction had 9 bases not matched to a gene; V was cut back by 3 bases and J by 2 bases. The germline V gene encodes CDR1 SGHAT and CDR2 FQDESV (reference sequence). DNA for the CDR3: TGTGCCAGCAGCTTCCCTAAACTAGCGGGAGGACCCACAGATACGCAGTATTTT. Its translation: CASSFPKLAGGPTDTQYF.

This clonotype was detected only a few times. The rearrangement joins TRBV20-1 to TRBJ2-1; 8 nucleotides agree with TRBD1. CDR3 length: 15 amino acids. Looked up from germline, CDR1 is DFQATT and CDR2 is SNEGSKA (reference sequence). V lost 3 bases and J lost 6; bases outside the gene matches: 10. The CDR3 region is CSASDRGVSFNEQFF. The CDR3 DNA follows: TGCAGTGCTAGTGACAGGGGAGTCTCTTTCAATGAGCAGTTCTTC.

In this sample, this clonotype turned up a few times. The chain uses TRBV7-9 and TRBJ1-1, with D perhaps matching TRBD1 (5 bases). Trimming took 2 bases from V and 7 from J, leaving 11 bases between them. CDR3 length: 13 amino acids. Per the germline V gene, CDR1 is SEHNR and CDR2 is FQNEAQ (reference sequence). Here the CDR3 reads CASSLLQEGEAFF. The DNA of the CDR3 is TGTGCCAGCAGCTTATTACAGGAAGGTGAAGCTTTCTTT.

The DNA for the CDR3 is TGTGCCAGCAGCCAAGGGGAGGTCGGGGAGCTGTTTTTT. Its protein product is CASSQGEVGELFF. The chain is built from TRBV3-1 and TRBJ2-2; D perhaps matches TRBD2 (6 bases). This CDR3 is 13 amino acids long. The germline gives CDR1 LGHDT, CDR2 YNNKEL (reference sequence). The V end lost 1 base, the J end lost 7 bases, and 7 bases lay between the germline ends.

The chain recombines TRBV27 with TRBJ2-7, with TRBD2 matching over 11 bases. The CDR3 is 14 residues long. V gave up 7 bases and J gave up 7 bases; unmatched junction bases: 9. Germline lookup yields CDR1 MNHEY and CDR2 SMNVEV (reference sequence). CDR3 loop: CASNLLAGEGEQYF. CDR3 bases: TGTGCCAGCAACCTACTAGCGGGAGAGGGGGAGCAGTACTTC.

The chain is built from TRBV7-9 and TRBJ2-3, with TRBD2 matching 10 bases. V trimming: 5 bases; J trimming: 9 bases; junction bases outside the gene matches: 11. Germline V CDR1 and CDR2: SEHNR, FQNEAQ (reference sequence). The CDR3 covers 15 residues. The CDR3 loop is CASSHTSGAPRTQYF. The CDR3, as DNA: TGTGCCAGCAGCCATACTAGCGGGGCGCCTCGCACGCAGTATTTT. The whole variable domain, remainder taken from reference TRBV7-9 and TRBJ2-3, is DTGVSQNPRHKITKRGQNVTFRCDPISEHNRLYWYRQTLGQGPEFLTYFQNEAQLEKSRLLSDRFSAERPKGSFSTLEIQRTEQGDSAMYLCASSHTSGAPRTQYFGPGTRLTVL.

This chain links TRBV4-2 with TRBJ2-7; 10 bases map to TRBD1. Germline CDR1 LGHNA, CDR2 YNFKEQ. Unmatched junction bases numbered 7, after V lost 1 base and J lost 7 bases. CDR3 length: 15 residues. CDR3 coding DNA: TGTGCCAGCAGCCAAGGTCGACAGGGGGCGATTGAGCAGTACTTC. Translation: CASSQGRQGAIEQYF.

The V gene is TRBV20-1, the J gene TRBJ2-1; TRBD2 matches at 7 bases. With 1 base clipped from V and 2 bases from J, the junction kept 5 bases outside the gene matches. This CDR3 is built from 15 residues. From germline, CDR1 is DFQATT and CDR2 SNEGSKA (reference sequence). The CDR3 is CSARAGLAAYNEQFF. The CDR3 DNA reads TGCAGTGCTAGAGCGGGGCTAGCGGCCTACAATGAGCAGTTCTTC.

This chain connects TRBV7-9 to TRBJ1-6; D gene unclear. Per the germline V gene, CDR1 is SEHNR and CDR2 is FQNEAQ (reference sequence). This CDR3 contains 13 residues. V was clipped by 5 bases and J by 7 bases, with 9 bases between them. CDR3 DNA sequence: TGTGCCAGCAGCCCCGGGAAGAATTCACCCCTCCACTTT. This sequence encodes CASSPGKNSPLHF. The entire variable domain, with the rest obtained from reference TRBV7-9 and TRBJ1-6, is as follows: DTGVSQNPRHKITKRGQNVTFRCDPISEHNRLYWYRQTLGQGPEFLTYFQNEAQLEKSRLLSDRFSAERPKGSFSTLEIQRTEQGDSAMYLCASSPGKNSPLHFGNGTRLTVT.

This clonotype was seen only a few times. CDR3 in amino acids: CASSTPEAFTTSGANVLTF. In DNA, the CDR3 is TGTGCCAGCAGTACCCCGGAGGCTTTTACTACCTCTGGGGCCAACGTCCTGACTTTC. The genes are TRBV6-2 or TRBV6-3 and TRBJ2-6, with D possibly TRBD2 on 5 matching bases. Germline V gene lookup returns CDR1 MNHEY and CDR2 SVGEGT. The V end lost 5 bases, the J end lost 0 bases, and 20 bases lay between the germline ends. The CDR3 runs to 19 residues.

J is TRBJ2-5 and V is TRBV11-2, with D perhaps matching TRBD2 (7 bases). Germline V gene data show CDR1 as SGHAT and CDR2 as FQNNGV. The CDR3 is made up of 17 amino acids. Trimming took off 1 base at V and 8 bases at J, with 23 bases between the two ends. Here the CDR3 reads CASSLAWTSNRGATQYF. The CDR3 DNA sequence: TGTGCCAGCAGCTTAGCCTGGACATCAAATCGGGGGGCTACCCAGTACTTC.

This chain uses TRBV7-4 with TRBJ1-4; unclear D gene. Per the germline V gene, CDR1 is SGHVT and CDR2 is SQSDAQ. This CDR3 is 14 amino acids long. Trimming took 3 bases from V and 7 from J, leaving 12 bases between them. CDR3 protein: CASSLLLWGEKLFF. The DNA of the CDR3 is TGTGCCAGCAGCTTGCTCCTTTGGGGTGAAAAACTGTTTTTT.

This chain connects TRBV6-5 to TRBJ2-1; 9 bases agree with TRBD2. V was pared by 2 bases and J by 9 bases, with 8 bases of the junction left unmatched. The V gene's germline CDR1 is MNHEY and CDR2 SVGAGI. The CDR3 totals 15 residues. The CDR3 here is CASSYGGSGSSEQFF. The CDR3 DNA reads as TGTGCCAGCAGTTACGGTGGTAGCGGGAGTAGTGAGCAGTTCTTC.

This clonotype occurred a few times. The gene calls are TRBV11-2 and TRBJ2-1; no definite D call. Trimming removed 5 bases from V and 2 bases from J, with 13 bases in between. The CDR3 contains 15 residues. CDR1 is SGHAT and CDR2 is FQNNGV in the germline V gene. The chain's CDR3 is CASSPDTLAYNEQFF. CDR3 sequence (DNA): TGTGCCAGCAGCCCAGACACACTGGCCTACAATGAGCAGTTCTTC.

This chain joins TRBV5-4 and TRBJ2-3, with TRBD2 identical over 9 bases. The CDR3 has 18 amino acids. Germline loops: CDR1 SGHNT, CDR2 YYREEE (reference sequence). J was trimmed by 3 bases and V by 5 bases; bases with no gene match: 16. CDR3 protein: CASSLNIITSGSTDTQYF. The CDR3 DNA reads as TGTGCCAGCAGTCTCAACATAATAACTAGCGGGTCAACAGATACGCAGTATTTT.

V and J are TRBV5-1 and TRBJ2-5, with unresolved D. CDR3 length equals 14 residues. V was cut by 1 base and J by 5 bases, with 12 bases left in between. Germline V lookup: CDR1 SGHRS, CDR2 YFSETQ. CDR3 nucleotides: TGCGCCAGCAGCTTGATGGCAGTGGGGGAGACCCAGTACTTC. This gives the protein CASSLMAVGETQYF.